This T cell receptor (beta chain) is from a study of blood T cell repertoires in COVID-19. This CDR3 has 17 amino acids. Trimming at V came to 0 bases and at J to 1 base, leaving 4 bases not matched to a gene. Germline CDR1 is LGHDT and CDR2 is YNNKEL (reference sequence). Generated by immunoSEQ multiplex PCR, the TCRdb table keeps only in-frame clones and is missing some. This sample has roughly 150,000 clones; approximately 88% occur once, and the top ten carry around 5.1%. The origin of this receptor is a man aged 70 or older who had been exposed to COVID-19. The specimen was PBMCs or T cells enriched from blood (not recorded which). J is TRBJ2-5 and V is TRBV3-1 (or the pseudogene TRBV3-2), with 11 bases identical to TRBD2. For the CDR3, the DNA is TGTGCCAGCAGCCAAGAGAAACTAGCGGGGGTCCAAGAGACCCAGTACTTC. Residues: CASSQEKLAGVQETQYF.